The 5 T cell receptor beta chains below were found in one sample sequenced in a study of T cells after yellow fever vaccination. TCRdb called the 5' RACE reads again in MiXCR, with one record for every CDR3 protein. The data contain 450,000 to 600,000 distinct CDR3 sequences, about 17% of them seen just once; the ten biggest clones take up approximately 15%. This specimen consisted of PBMCs, obtained around 5 days after the first yellow fever vaccination. Receptor source: a man younger than 35 who received the YFV17D yellow fever vaccine.

V and J are TRBV12-3 or TRBV12-4 and TRBJ2-3, with TRBD1 as a possible D gene (6 bases). The V end was cut by 6 bases, the J end by 5 bases, with 12 bases between. The CDR3 totals 13 residues. CDR3 DNA sequence: TGTGCCAGCAGCCCGAACAGGGAAGATACGCAGTATTTT. Translating it yields CASSPNREDTQYF.

In this sample, this clonotype turned up many times. V gene TRBV27 combines with J gene TRBJ2-5; 8 bases line up with TRBD2. J gave up 5 bases and V 5 bases, and 7 bases lay outside the gene matches. Germline V CDR1 and CDR2: MNHEY, SMNVEV (reference sequence). The length of the CDR3 is 14 residues. In DNA form, the CDR3 reads TGTGCCAGCAGTCATCGGGTAGCGGGGGAGACCCAGTACTTC. Its protein product is CASSHRVAGETQYF.

This clonotype was found a few times. The chain combines TRBV15 with TRBJ2-3; TRBD1 or TRBD2 may be the D gene (5 bases each). Germline V gene data show CDR1 as LNHNV and CDR2 as YYDKDF (reference sequence). The CDR3 spans 15 residues. V was clipped by 8 bases and J by 0 bases, with 15 bases between them. CDR3 coding DNA: TGTGCCACCGAACGGGGCGCCCATAGCACAGATACGCAGTATTTT. Its translation is CATERGAHSTDTQYF.

This chain connects TRBV5-1 to TRBJ2-5; tentative D call: TRBD1 (5 bases). CDR1 and CDR2 (germline): SGHRS, YFSETQ. The CDR3 has 14 residues. Trimming pared 2 bases from V and 3 bases from J, leaving 11 bases between. The CDR3 spells CASSFTQGKETQYF. Written as DNA, the CDR3 is TGCGCCAGCAGCTTTACGCAGGGAAAAGAGACCCAGTACTTC.

This clonotype came up many times. The chain has TRBV14 and TRBJ2-5; D uncertain. Trimming cost V 0 bases and J 4 bases, with 6 bases left between them. Germline CDR1 and CDR2: SGHDN and FVKESK. The CDR3 spans 13 residues. Here the CDR3 reads CASSQDNGETQYF. DNA for the CDR3: TGTGCCAGCAGCCAAGATAACGGAGAGACCCAGTACTTC. The full variable domain, rest sourced from reference TRBV14 and TRBJ2-5, is EAGVTQFPSHSVIEKGQTVTLRCDPISGHDNLYWYRRVMGKEIKFLLHFVKESKQDESGMPNNRFLAERTGGTYSTLKVQPAELEDSGVYFCASSQDNGETQYFGPGTRLLVL.